The source of this TCR beta chain is a study of T cell changes during pregnancy in multiple sclerosis. Libraries were prepared by immunoSEQ multiplex PCR; TCRdb keeps only in-frame clonotypes and omits some of them. The data hold tens of thousands of clones, with around 91% observed a single time. Germline assignment: CDR1 SGHDT and CDR2 YYEEEE. J gave up 7 bases and V 3 bases, and 5 bases lay outside the gene matches. The CDR3 extends over 14 amino acids. This receptor was obtained from a female donor with multiple sclerosis, enrolled in a pregnancy study. The chain recombines TRBV5-6 with TRBJ1-5; 9 bases fit TRBD1. Sequenced material: CD8+ T cells from peripheral blood mononuclear cells, taken in the second trimester of pregnancy. The DNA for the CDR3 is TGTGCCAGCAGCTATGGGACAGGGCGGCAGCCCCAGCATTTT. This codes for CASSYGTGRQPQHF.